The text below deals with one TCR beta chain. What it binds is not known. Each CDR3 protein gets one entry after TCRdb re-called the 5' RACE reads with MiXCR. The sample yields about 250,000 distinct CDR3 sequences, roughly 32% seen once. This sample was taken from a study of CD8 T cells in ankylosing spondylitis. Overall study findings and caveats: Matched ankylosing spondylitis synovial fluid reportedly showed significant enrichment of disease-linked clones.

Trimming took off 5 bases at V and 7 bases at J, with 9 bases between the two ends. CDR3 length equals 11 residues. CDR1 and CDR2 from the germline V gene are MNHNY and SVGAGI (reference sequence). Sequencing was performed on blood, either unsorted or a sorted T cell fraction (not recorded which). This chain links TRBV6-6 with TRBJ2-7; D is possibly TRBD2 (5 bases). The receptor comes from a male donor with ankylosing spondylitis or in good health (not recorded which). The CDR3 spells CASSPRREQYF. The CDR3 bases are TGTGCCAGCAGTCCCCGGAGGGAGCAGTACTTC.